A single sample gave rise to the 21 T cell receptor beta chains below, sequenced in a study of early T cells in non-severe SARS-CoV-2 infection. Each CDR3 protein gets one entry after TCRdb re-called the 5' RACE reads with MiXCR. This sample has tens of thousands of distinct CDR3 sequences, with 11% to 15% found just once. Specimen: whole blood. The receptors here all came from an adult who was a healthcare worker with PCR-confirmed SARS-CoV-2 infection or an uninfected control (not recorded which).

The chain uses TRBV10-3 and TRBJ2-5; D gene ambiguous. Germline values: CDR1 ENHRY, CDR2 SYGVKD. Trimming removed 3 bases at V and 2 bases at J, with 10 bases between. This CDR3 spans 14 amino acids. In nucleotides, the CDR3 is TGTGCCATCAGTGACGCCCCCGGTCAAGAGACCCAGTACTTC. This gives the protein CAISDAPGQETQYF.

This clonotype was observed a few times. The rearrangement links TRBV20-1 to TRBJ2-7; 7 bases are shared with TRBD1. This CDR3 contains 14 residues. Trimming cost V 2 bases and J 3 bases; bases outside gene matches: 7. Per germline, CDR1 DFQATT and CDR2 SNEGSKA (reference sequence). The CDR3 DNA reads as TGCAGTGCTAGACCTGGGACAGCGATCTACGAGCAGTACTTC. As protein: CSARPGTAIYEQYF.

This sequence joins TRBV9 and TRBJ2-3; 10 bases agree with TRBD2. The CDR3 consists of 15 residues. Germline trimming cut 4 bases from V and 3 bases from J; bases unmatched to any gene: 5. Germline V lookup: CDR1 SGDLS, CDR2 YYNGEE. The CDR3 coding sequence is TGTGCCAGCAGCAATAGCGGGGGGAATACAGATACGCAGTATTTT. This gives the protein CASSNSGGNTDTQYF.

CDR3 residues: CSVVGGSGYTF. CDR3 DNA: TGCAGCGTTGTAGGGGGCAGCGGCTACACCTTC. J is TRBJ1-2 and V is TRBV29-1; 7 positions agree with TRBD1. There are 11 residues in the CDR3. Germline V gene lookup returns CDR1 SQVTM and CDR2 ANQGSEA. The ends lost 4 bases at V and 8 bases at J; junction bases unmatched: 4.

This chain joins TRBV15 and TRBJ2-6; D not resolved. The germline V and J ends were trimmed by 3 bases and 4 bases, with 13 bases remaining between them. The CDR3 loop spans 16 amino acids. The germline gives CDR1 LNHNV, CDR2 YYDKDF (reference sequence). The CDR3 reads CATSREKGSGANVLTF. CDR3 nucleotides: TGTGCCACCAGCAGGGAGAAAGGGTCCGGGGCCAACGTCCTGACTTTC.

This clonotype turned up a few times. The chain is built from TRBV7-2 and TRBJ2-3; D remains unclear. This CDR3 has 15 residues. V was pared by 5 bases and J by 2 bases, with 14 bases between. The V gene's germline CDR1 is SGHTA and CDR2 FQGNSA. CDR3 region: CASSRQNSFTDTQYF. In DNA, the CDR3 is TGTGCCAGCAGCCGTCAAAATTCGTTCACAGATACGCAGTATTTT.

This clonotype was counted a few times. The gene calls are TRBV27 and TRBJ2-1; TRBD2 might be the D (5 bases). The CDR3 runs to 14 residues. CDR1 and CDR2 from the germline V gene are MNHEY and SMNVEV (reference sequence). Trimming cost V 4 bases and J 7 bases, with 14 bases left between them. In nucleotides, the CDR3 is TGTGCCAGCAGTTGGGTGGGAGTTACTAATGAGCAGTTCTTC. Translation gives CASSWVGVTNEQFF.

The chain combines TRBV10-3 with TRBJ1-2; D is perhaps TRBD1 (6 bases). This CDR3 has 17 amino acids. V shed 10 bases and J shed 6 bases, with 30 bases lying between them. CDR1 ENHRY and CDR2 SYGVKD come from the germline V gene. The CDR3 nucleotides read TGTGCCACCACCGGGGGCCGTGGGGACGGCAGGGGCGATGGCTACACCTTC. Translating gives CATTGGRGDGRGDGYTF.

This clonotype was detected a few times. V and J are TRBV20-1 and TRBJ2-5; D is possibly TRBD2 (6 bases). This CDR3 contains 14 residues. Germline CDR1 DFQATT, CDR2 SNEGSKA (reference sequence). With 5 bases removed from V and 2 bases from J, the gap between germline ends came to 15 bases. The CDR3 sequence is CSAGSGVRQETQYF. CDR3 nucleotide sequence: TGCAGTGCTGGTAGCGGAGTACGGCAAGAGACCCAGTACTTC.

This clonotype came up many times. CDR3 DNA: TGTGCCATCGGAGCGGGGGCCTCCTACGAGCAGTACTTC. It yields the protein CAIGAGASYEQYF. The chain employs TRBV10-3 and TRBJ2-7, with 8 bases lining up with TRBD2. The CDR3 spans 13 residues. The junction had 3 bases not matched to a gene; V was cut back by 8 bases and J by 0 bases. Germline V lookup: CDR1 ENHRY, CDR2 SYGVKD.

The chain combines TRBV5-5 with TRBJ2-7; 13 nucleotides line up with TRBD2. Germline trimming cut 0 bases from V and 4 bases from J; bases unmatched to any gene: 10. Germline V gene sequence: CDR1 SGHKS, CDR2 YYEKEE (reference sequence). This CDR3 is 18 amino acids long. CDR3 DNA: TGTGCCAGCAGCTTGGGGACTAGCGGGAGTGGGTTTTGGTACGAGCAGTACTTC. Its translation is CASSLGTSGSGFWYEQYF.

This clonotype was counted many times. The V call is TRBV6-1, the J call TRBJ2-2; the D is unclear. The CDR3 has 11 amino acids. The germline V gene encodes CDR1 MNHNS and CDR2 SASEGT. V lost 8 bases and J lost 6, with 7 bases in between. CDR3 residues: CASRQSGELFF. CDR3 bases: TGTGCCAGCCGTCAGTCCGGGGAGCTGTTTTTT.

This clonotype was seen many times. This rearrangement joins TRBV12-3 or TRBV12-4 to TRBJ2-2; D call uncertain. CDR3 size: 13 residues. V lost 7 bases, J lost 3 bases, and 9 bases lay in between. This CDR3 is CASTYRHTGELFF. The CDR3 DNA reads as TGTGCCAGCACCTATCGTCACACCGGGGAGCTGTTTTTT.

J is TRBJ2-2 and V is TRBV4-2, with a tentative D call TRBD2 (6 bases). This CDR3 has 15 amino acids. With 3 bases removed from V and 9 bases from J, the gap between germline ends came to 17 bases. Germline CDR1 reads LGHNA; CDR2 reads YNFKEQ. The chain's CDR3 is CASSQSGREVRELFF. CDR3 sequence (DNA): TGTGCCAGCAGCCAGTCGGGGCGGGAAGTCAGGGAGCTGTTTTTT.

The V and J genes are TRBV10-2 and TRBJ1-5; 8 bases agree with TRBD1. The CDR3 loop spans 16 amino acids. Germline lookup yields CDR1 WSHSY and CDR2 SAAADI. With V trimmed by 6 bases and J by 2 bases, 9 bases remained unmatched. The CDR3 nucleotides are TGCGCCAGCAGCCCCCAGGACAGGGCGGGCAATCAGCCCCAGCATTTT. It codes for CASSPQDRAGNQPQHF.

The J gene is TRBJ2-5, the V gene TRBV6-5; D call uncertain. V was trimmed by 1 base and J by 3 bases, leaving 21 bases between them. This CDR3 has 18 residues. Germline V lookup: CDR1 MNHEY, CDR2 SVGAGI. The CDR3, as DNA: TGTGCCAGCAGTTACTTCAGCTTAGCATATCCTCTCGAAGAGACCCAGTACTTC. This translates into CASSYFSLAYPLEETQYF.

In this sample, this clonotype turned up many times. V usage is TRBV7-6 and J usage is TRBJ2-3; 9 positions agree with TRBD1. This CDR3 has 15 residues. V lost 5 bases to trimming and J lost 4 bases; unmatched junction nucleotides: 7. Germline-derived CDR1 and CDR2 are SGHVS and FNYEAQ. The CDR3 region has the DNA TGTGCCAGCAGCGCTACAGGGGGCGCGGCAGATACGCAGTATTTT. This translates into CASSATGGAADTQYF.

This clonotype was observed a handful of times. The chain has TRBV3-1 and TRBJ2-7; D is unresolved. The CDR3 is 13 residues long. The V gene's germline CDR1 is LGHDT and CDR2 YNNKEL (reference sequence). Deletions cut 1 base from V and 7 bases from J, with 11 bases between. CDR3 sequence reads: CASSQGRTQEQYF. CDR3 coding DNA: TGTGCCAGCAGCCAAGGACGTACGCAAGAGCAGTACTTC.

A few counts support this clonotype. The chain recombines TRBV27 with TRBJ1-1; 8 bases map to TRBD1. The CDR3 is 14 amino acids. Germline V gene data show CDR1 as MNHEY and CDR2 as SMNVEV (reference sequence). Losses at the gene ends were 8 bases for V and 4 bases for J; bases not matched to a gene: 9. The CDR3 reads CASGRQGMATEAFF. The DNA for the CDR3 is TGTGCCAGCGGTCGACAGGGGATGGCCACTGAAGCTTTCTTT.

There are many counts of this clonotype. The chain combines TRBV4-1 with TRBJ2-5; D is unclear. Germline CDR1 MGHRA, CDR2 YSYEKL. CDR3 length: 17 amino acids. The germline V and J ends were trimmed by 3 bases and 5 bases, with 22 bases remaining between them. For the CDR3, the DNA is TGCGCCAGCAGCCACTTGGCCGGCGTTTGGAACGGGGAGACCCAGTACTTC. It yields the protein CASSHLAGVWNGETQYF.

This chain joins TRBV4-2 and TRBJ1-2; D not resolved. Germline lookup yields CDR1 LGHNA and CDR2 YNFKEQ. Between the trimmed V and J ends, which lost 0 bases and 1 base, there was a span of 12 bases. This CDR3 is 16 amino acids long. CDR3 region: CASSQDPLPVNYGYTF. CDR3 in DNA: TGTGCCAGCAGCCAAGATCCCCTACCTGTTAACTATGGCTACACCTTC.